The 10 T cell receptor beta chains below all came from one sample that was sequenced in a study of cytomegalovirus exposure and HLA in healthy donors. Primers included in the PCR were 60 Vbeta and 13 Jbeta primers. Generated by immunoSEQ multiplex PCR, the TCRdb table keeps only in-frame clones and is missing some. The sample records roughly 190,000 clones, 73% being singletons. The sample was PBMCs. These receptors all stem from a woman aged 25-40 years in good health and CMV-seronegative.

The V gene is TRBV7-3, the J gene TRBJ1-1, with D maybe TRBD1 (5 bases). CDR1 is SGHTA, CDR2 FQGTGA, per germline. The CDR3 length is 14 residues. V was pared by 5 bases and J by 4 bases, with 14 bases between. For the CDR3, the DNA is TGTGCCAGCAGCCCTATCGGGGGGGGCACTGAAGCTTTCTTT. Its translation is CASSPIGGGTEAFF.

This sequence joins TRBV19 and TRBJ1-1; weak D call: TRBD1 (6 bases). Germline V gives CDR1 LNHDA, CDR2 SQIVND (reference sequence). The CDR3 loop spans 14 amino acids. V lost 7 bases to trimming and J lost 4 bases, with 16 bases between them. CDR3 sequence reads: CASKGDPTGTEAFF. CDR3 DNA: TGTGCCAGTAAGGGGGACCCCACGGGCACTGAAGCTTTCTTT.

The CDR3 spells CASSEPNRGSGNTIYF. Written as DNA, the CDR3 is TGTGCCAGCAGTGAACCCAACAGGGGGTCTGGAAACACCATATATTTT. J is TRBJ1-3 and V is TRBV25-1; 8 bases are shared with TRBD1. The germline CDR1 and CDR2 sequences are MGHDK and SYGVNS. V dropped 2 bases and J dropped 1; count of bases not matched to a gene: 4. This CDR3 is 16 amino acids long.

Only one count was recorded for this clone. This chain links TRBV6-1 with TRBJ1-1; a weak D match, TRBD1 (5 bases). V lost 2 bases to trimming and J lost 7 bases, with 8 bases between them. Per the germline V gene, CDR1 is MNHNS and CDR2 is SASEGT. The CDR3 totals 12 residues. In DNA, the CDR3 is TGTGCCAGCAGTGAAACGGGGGATGAAGCTTTCTTT. Translated, it gives CASSETGDEAFF.

This clone was seen at least ten times. The J gene is TRBJ2-7, the V gene TRBV21-1; TRBD1 is taken as the D call from the table, unchecked against the DNA. TRBV21-1 is marked as a pseudogene. The CDR3 is made up of 16 amino acids. This CDR3 is CASSRIDRITTYEQYF. For the CDR3, the DNA is TGTGCCAGCAGCAGAATCGACAGGATAACCACCTACGAGCAGTACTTC.

The V call is TRBV2, the J call TRBJ1-1; D may be TRBD1 (5 bases). Germline CDR1 SNHLY, CDR2 FYNNEI. The CDR3 is 13 amino acids. Trimming pared 4 bases from V and 0 bases from J, leaving 6 bases between. In DNA, the CDR3 is TGTGCCAGCAGTGTCAGGGTGAACACTGAAGCTTTCTTT. The encoded protein is CASSVRVNTEAFF.

This clone has a single count. This sequence joins TRBV29-1 and TRBJ2-5; D is perhaps TRBD2 (6 bases). V was shortened by 1 base and J by 0 bases, with 30 bases between the two germline ends. From germline, CDR1 is SQVTM and CDR2 ANQGSEA. CDR3 length: 21 residues. In DNA form, the CDR3 reads TGCAGCGTTGAAGTCGCACTCGGGTCCGGGACTTCCACATGGTACCAAGAGACCCAGTACTTC. As protein: CSVEVALGSGTSTWYQETQYF. Complete variable domain (other parts from reference TRBV29-1 and TRBJ2-5): SAVISQKPSRDICQRGTSLTIQCQVDSQVTMMFWYRQQPGQSLTLIATANQGSEATYESGFVIDKFPISRPNLTFSTLTVSNMSPEDSSIYLCSVEVALGSGTSTWYQETQYFGPGTRLLVL.

The CDR3 reads CASSLWDTELFF. The CDR3 DNA reads as TGTGCCAGCAGCCTCTGGGACACTGAACTGTTTTTT. The genes are TRBV7-9 and TRBJ1-4; D perhaps matches TRBD1 (6 bases). The CDR3 is made up of 12 amino acids. V was cut by 5 bases and J by 12 bases, with 13 bases left in between. Germline CDR1 reads SEHNR; CDR2 reads FQNEAQ (reference sequence).

Worth noting for this clone: No DNA is shown, since the ends of the CDR3 on it are uncertain; the CDR3 is the one TCRdb lists. V usage is TRBV5-1 and J usage is TRBJ1-1; TRBD1 is taken as the D call from the table, unchecked against the DNA. With termini counted, the CDR3 has 14 amino acids. CDR1 and CDR2 from the germline V gene are SGHRS and YFSETQ. The CDR3 sequence: CASILGTGDTEAFF.

The chain carries TRBV29-1 and TRBJ2-1; 15 bases align to TRBD2. CDR3 length: 16 amino acids. Trimming took 3 bases from V and 8 from J; bases not matched to a gene: 8. Germline V gene sequence: CDR1 SQVTM, CDR2 ANQGSEA. The CDR3 DNA follows: TGCAGCGTTGACTCAATTGGACTAGCGGGGGGGTATGAGCAGTTCTTC. Protein: CSVDSIGLAGGYEQFF.